This T cell receptor beta chain was obtained from a study of T cell responses to AZD1222 COVID-19 vaccine. The V end was cut by 8 bases, the J end by 1 base, with 14 bases between. This CDR3 comprises 14 residues. Germline lookup yields CDR1 SGHVS and CDR2 FQNEAQ. Produced via immunoSEQ multiplex PCR; TCRdb's table is partial and in-frame only. The data hold more than 70,000 clones, with about 89% observed a single time. Worth noting for this clone: Its matching antigen is unknown.

Study-level results: No day 14 peak samples; only post-peak repertoires were characterized. The reported proportion of spike-specific TCRs targeting unmutated variant regions was nearly half. Spike as a whole was targeted by vaccine-associated CD4 TCRs, dominant at 160-218 and 743-854.

Sequenced here: peripheral blood, sampled 28 days after the second AZD1222 dose. The receptor was isolated from an adult who received the AZD1222 COVID-19 vaccine. The gene calls are TRBV7-8 and TRBJ1-1; TRBD1 is a possible D gene (6 bases). CDR3 amino acids: CASQQGLANTEAFF. CDR3 DNA: TGTGCCAGCCAGCAGGGGTTAGCGAACACTGAAGCTTTCTTT.